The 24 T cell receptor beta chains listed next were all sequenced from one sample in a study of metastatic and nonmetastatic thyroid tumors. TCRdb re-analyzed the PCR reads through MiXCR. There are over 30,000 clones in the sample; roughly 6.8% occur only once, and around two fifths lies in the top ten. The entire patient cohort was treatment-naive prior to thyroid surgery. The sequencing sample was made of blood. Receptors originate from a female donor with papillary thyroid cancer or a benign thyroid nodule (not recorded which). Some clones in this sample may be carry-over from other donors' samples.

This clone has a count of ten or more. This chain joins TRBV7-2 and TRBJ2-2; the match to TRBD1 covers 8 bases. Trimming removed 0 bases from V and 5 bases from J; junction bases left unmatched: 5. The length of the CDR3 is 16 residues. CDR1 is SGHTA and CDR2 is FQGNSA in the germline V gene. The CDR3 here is CASSLAGTGGTGELFF. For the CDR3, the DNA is TGTGCCAGCAGCTTAGCCGGGACAGGTGGTACCGGGGAGCTGTTTTTT.

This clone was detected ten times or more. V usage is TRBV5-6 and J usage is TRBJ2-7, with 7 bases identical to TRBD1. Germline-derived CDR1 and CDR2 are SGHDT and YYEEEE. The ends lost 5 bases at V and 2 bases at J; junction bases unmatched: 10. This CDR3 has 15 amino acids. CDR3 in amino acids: CASSTDRDSTYEQYF. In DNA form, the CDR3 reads TGTGCCAGCAGTACAGACCGGGACAGTACCTACGAGCAGTACTTC.

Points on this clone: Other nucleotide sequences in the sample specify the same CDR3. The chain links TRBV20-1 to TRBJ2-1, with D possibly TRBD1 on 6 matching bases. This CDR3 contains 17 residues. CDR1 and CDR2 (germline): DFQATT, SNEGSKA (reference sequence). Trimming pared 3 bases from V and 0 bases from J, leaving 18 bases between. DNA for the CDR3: TGCAGTGCTAGGTCGGTTCGGCGGACAGCCTCCTACAATGAGCAGTTCTTC. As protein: CSARSVRRTASYNEQFF.

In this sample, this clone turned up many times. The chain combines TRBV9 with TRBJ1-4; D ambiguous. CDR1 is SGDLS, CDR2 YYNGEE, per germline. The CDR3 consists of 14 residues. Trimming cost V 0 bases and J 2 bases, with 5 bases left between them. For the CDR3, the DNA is TGTGCCAGCAGCGTAGGACACACTAATGAAAAACTGTTTTTT. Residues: CASSVGHTNEKLFF.

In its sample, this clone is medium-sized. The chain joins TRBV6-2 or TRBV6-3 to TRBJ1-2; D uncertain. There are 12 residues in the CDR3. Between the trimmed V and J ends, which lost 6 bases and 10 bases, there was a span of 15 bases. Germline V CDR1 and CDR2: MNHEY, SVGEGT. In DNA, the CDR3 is TGTGCCAGCAGCCCAGTCTTGGGTGACTACACCTTC. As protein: CASSPVLGDYTF.

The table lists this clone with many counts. The CDR3 coding sequence is TGTGCCACCAGTGATTCAGGGGGCGCGGAGACCCAGTACTTC. Translated, it gives CATSDSGGAETQYF. This sequence joins TRBV24-1 and TRBJ2-5; the match to TRBD1 covers 8 bases. The germline CDR1 and CDR2 sequences are KGHDR and SFDVKD. Germline trimming cut 2 bases from V and 5 bases from J; bases unmatched to any gene: 3. The CDR3 extends over 14 amino acids.

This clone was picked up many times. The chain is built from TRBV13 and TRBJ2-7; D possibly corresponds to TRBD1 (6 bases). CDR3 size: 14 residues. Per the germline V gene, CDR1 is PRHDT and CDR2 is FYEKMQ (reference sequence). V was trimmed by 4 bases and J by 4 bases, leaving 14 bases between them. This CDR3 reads CASSSRQEYYEQYF. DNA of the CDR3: TGTGCCAGCAGCTCCCGACAGGAATATTACGAGCAGTACTTC.

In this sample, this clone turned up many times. The CDR3 spells CASSLKAGRDTQYF. The CDR3, as DNA: TGTGCCAGTAGTCTTAAAGCGGGGAGAGATACGCAGTATTTT. The genes are TRBV19 and TRBJ2-3, with 7 nucleotides matching TRBD2. Germline V CDR1 and CDR2: LNHDA, SQIVND (reference sequence). The V gene end was trimmed by 5 bases and the J gene end by 5 bases; junction bases not matched to a gene: 7. The CDR3 is 14 amino acids.

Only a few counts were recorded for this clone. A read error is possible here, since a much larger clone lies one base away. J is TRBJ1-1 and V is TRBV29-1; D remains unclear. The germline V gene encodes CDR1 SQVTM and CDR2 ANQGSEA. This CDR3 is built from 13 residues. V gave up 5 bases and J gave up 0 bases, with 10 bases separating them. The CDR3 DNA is TGCAGCGTTCCGGCACAGATGAACACTGAAGCTTTCTTT. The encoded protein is CSVPAQMNTEAFF.

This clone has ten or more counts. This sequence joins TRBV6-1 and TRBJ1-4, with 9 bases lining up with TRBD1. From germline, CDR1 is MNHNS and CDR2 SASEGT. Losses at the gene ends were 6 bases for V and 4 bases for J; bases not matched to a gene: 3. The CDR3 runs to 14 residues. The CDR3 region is CASSRTGVNEKLFF. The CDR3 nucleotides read TGTGCCAGCAGCCGGACAGGGGTTAATGAAAAACTGTTTTTT.

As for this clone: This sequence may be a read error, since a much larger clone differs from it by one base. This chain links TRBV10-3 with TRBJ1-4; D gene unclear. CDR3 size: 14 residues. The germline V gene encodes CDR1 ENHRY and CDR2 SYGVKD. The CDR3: CTISTGTKNEKLFF. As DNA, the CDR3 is TGTACCATCAGTACCGGCACCAAGAATGAAAAACTGTTTTTT.

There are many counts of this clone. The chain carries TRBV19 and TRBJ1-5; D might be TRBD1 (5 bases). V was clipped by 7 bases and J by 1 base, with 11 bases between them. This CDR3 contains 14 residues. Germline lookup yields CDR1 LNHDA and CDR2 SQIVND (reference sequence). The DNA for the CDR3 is TGTGCCAGTACCGAATGGGACAGCAATCAGCCCCAGCATTTT. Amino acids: CASTEWDSNQPQHF.

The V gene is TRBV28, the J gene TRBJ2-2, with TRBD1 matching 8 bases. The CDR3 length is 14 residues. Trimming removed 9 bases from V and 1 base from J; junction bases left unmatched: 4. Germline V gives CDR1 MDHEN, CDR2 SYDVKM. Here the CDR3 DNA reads TGTGCCAGTCGGACAGGGAGGAACACCGGGGAGCTGTTTTTT. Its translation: CASRTGRNTGELFF.

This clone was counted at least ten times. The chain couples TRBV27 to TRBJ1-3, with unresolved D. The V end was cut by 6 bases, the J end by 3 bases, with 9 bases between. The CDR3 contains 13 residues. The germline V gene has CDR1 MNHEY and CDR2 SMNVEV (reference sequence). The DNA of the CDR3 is TGTGCCAGCAGGGGGAACGGTGGAAACACCATATATTTT. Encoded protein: CASRGNGGNTIYF.

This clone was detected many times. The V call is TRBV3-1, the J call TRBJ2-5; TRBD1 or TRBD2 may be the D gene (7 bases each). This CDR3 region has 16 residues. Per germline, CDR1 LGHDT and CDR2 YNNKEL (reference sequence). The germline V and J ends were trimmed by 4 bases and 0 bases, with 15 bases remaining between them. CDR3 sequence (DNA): TGTGCCAGCAGCCTCAGGGGGGGAGGGGACCAAGAGACCCAGTACTTC. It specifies CASSLRGGGDQETQYF.

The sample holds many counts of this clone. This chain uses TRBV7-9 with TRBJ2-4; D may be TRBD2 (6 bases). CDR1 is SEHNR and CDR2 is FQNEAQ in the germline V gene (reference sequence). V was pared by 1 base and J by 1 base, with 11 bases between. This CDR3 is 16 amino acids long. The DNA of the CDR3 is TGTGCCAGCAGCTTAGTGGTCGGGGGTGCCAAAAACATTCAGTACTTC. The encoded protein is CASSLVVGGAKNIQYF.

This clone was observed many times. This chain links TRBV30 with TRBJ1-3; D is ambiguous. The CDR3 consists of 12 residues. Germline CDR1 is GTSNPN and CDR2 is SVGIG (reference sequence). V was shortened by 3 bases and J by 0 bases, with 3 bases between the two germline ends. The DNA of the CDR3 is TGTGCCTGGAGACTCTCTGGAAACACCATATATTTT. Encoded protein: CAWRLSGNTIYF.

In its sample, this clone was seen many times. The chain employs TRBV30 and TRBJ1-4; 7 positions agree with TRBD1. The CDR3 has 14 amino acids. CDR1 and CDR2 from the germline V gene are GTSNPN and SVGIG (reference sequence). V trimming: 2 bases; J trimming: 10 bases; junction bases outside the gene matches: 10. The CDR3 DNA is TGTGCCTGGAGTACTGGGACAGCCGGTGGAAAACTGTTTTTT. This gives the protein CAWSTGTAGGKLFF.

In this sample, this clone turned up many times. Written as DNA, the CDR3 is TGTGCCATCAGTGACCCGGGACTAGTTGACTACGAGCAGTACTTC. Translated, it gives CAISDPGLVDYEQYF. This chain connects TRBV10-3 to TRBJ2-7; 8 nucleotides match TRBD2. The CDR3 length is 15 residues. CDR1 is ENHRY and CDR2 is SYGVKD in the germline V gene. After removal of 3 bases from V and 3 bases from J, the junction contained 7 bases not matched to a gene.

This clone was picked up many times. This CDR3 is CASSRGRETQYF. In DNA, the CDR3 is TGTGCCAGCAGTCGGGGTCGGGAGACCCAGTACTTC. The V and J genes are TRBV27 and TRBJ2-5; D perhaps matches TRBD2 (5 bases). The CDR3 extends over 12 amino acids. Trimming took off 5 bases at V and 5 bases at J, with 9 bases between the two ends. Germline loops: CDR1 MNHEY, CDR2 SMNVEV (reference sequence).

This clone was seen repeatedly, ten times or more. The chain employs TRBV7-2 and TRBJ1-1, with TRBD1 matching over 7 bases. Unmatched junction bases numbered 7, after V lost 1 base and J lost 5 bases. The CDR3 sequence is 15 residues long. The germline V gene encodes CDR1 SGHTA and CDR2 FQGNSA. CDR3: CASSLDSGGLTEAFF. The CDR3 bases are TGTGCCAGCAGCTTAGATTCAGGGGGGTTAACTGAAGCTTTCTTT.

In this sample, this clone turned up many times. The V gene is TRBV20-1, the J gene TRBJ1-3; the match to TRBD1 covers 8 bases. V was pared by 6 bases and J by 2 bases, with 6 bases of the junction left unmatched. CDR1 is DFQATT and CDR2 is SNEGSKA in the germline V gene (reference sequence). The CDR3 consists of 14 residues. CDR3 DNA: TGCAGTGCCGAAGACAGGGGAGCTGGAAACACCATATATTTT. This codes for CSAEDRGAGNTIYF.

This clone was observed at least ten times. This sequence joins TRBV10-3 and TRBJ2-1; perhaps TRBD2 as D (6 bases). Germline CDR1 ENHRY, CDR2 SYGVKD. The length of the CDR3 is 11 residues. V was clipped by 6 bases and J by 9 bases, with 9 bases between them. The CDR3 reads CAIRGEVEQFF. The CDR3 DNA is TGTGCCATCAGAGGGGAGGTTGAGCAGTTCTTC.

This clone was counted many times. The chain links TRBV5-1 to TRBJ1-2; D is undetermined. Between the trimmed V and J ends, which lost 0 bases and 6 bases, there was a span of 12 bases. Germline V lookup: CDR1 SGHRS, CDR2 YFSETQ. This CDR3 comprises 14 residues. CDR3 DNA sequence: TGCGCCAGCAGCTTGGTGGTGGGGAAGGATGGCTACACCTTC. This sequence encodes CASSLVVGKDGYTF.